Following are 27 T cell receptor beta chains from one sample sequenced in a study of cytomegalovirus exposure and HLA in healthy donors. The PCR made use of 60 Vbeta and 13 Jbeta primers. This table comes from immunoSEQ multiplex PCR, and its TCRdb copy is limited to in-frame clones, with some not included. Seen here are about 220,000 clones, over 65% observed once, and the top ten hold 0.55% to 0.75%. Sequencing input: PBMCs. The receptors originated from a man aged 18 to 30 in good health and CMV-seronegative.

A note on this clone: The same CDR3 arises from other DNA sequences in this sample as well. The V gene is TRBV7-3, the J gene TRBJ2-5, with D tentatively TRBD1 (6 bases). V was cut by 5 bases and J by 5 bases, with 12 bases left in between. The CDR3 totals 13 residues. CDR1 and CDR2 (germline): SGHTA, FQGTGA. This CDR3 reads CASSQGSGETQYF. DNA of the CDR3: TGTGCCAGCAGCCAGGGGTCCGGGGAGACCCAGTACTTC.

The DNA of the CDR3 is TGTGCCAGCAGCCAACCCGGGGGAGCTAATGAAAAACTGTTTTTT. Translating it yields CASSQPGGANEKLFF. This chain links TRBV7-9 with TRBJ1-4, with D maybe TRBD1 (5 bases). Germline lookup yields CDR1 SEHNR and CDR2 FQNEAQ (reference sequence). The CDR3 extends over 15 amino acids. Trimming took off 5 bases at V and 3 bases at J, with 13 bases between the two ends.

The chain uses TRBV30 and TRBJ2-3; 7 positions match TRBD2. V dropped 8 bases and J dropped 2; count of bases not matched to a gene: 13. CDR3 length: 15 amino acids. Germline V gives CDR1 GTSNPN, CDR2 SVGIG (reference sequence). The CDR3 DNA is TGTGCCCAACCCCGGGCTAGCGGCTTCACAGATACGCAGTATTTT. Encoded protein: CAQPRASGFTDTQYF. The variable domain in full, with the rest retrieved from reference TRBV30 and TRBJ2-3, is SQTIHQWPATLVQPVGSPLSLECTVEGTSNPNLYWYRQAAGRGLQLLFYSVGIGQISSEVPQNLSASRPQDRQFILSSKKLLLSDSGFYLCAQPRASGFTDTQYFGPGTRLTVL.

The CDR3 nucleotides read TGTGCCACCAGCAGTGGGACAGGGGGCCTCATGAACACTGAAGCTTTCTTT. This encodes CATSSGTGGLMNTEAFF. The V call is TRBV15, the J call TRBJ1-1, with TRBD1 matching over 12 bases. Germline values: CDR1 LNHNV, CDR2 YYDKDF (reference sequence). V lost 3 bases to trimming and J lost 0 bases; unmatched junction nucleotides: 5. The CDR3 sequence is 17 residues long.

V gene TRBV28 combines with J gene TRBJ2-5; the match to TRBD1 covers 7 bases. Germline V gene sequence: CDR1 MDHEN, CDR2 SYDVKM. The CDR3 has 13 residues. V shed 6 bases, J shed 4 bases, and the junction held 5 bases outside the gene matches. The CDR3 protein is CASREGARETQYF. CDR3 sequence (DNA): TGTGCCAGCAGAGAGGGGGCGCGAGAGACCCAGTACTTC.

The chain joins TRBV7-9 to TRBJ2-7; 9 bases match TRBD2. Germline trimming cut 5 bases from V and 6 bases from J; bases unmatched to any gene: 11. This CDR3 contains 15 residues. Germline V gene lookup returns CDR1 SEHNR and CDR2 FQNEAQ (reference sequence). CDR3: CASSETSGSVREQYF. In DNA, the CDR3 is TGTGCCAGCAGCGAGACTAGCGGCAGCGTACGCGAGCAGTACTTC.

The gene calls are TRBV7-9 and TRBJ2-5; 7 positions match TRBD2. The J call is in doubt because the DNA end fits TRBJ2-7 better. The CDR3 length is 14 residues. Per the germline V gene, CDR1 is SEHNR and CDR2 is FQNEAQ (reference sequence). The CDR3 nucleotides read TGTGCCAGCAGCCCGCAGCGGGACCTCTACGAGCAGTACTTC. Translation: CASSPQRDLYEQYF.

The V gene is TRBV7-3, the J gene TRBJ2-5, with 7 positions matching TRBD1. The germline V gene encodes CDR1 SGHTA and CDR2 FQGTGA. This CDR3 is built from 15 residues. V lost 5 bases and J lost 5; bases outside the gene matches: 11. CDR3 in amino acids: CASSPIPTGRETQYF. The CDR3 DNA follows: TGTGCCAGCAGCCCAATTCCGACAGGGCGGGAGACCCAGTACTTC.

This clone was picked up a small number of times. The rearrangement uses TRBV2 and TRBJ1-2; D is possibly TRBD1 (6 bases). V lost 6 bases, J lost 6 bases, and 20 bases lay in between. The CDR3 sequence is 15 residues long. Germline-derived CDR1 and CDR2 are SNHLY and FYNNEI. DNA for the CDR3: TGTGCCAGCAGCGTGGACAGACAGCACGGGGATGGCTACACCTTC. Its protein is CASSVDRQHGDGYTF.

This chain connects TRBV6-6 to TRBJ1-2, with 9 bases that match TRBD1. With 6 bases clipped from V and 4 bases from J, the junction kept 6 bases outside the gene matches. Germline loops: CDR1 MNHNY, CDR2 SVGAGI (reference sequence). The CDR3 spans 14 residues. As DNA, the CDR3 is TGTGCCAGCAGCAAGGACAGGGGCGGCTATGGCTACACCTTC. Protein: CASSKDRGGYGYTF.

The rearrangement links TRBV28 to TRBJ1-2; no firm D call. V lost 2 bases and J 4 bases, leaving 14 bases between the germline ends. The germline V gene encodes CDR1 MDHEN and CDR2 SYDVKM. The CDR3 has 15 residues. CDR3 sequence: CASSLGGADVYGYTF. CDR3 sequence (DNA): TGTGCCAGCAGTTTAGGCGGTGCAGATGTCTATGGCTACACCTTC.

The chain combines TRBV28 with TRBJ1-1; 7 bases line up with TRBD1. V dropped 6 bases and J dropped 11; count of bases not matched to a gene: 12. CDR1 is MDHEN and CDR2 is SYDVKM in the germline V gene. CDR3 length: 13 residues. The CDR3 DNA is TGTGCCAGCAGCCCTACCTCGACAGGGAAGGCTTTCTTT. As protein: CASSPTSTGKAFF.

The gene calls are TRBV19 and TRBJ2-1, with 11 bases aligning to TRBD2. The CDR3 runs to 16 residues. The V and J ends lost 6 bases and 3 bases, in that order; junction bases with no gene match: 7. The V gene's germline CDR1 is LNHDA and CDR2 SQIVND (reference sequence). This chain's CDR3 is CASSDPGTSGYNEQFF. The CDR3 bases are TGTGCCAGTAGCGACCCCGGGACTAGCGGCTACAATGAGCAGTTCTTC.

In the case of this clone: The junction shows a germline mismatch at one end, possibly a read error. The sample carries other DNA sequences with the same CDR3. The chain recombines TRBV4-1 with TRBJ2-7; 13 nucleotides agree with TRBD2. This CDR3 has 16 amino acids. Per the germline V gene, CDR1 is MGHRA and CDR2 is YSYEKL. This CDR3 is CASSQGLAGISYEQYF. Here the CDR3 DNA reads TGCGCCAGTAGCCAGGGACTAGCGGGGATCTCCTACGAGCAGTACTTC.

Concerning this clone itself: Other DNA sequences of this sample code for an identical CDR3. This rearrangement joins TRBV2 to TRBJ1-5, with TRBD1 as a possible D gene (6 bases). This CDR3 contains 15 residues. The germline V gene encodes CDR1 SNHLY and CDR2 FYNNEI. Trimming pared 2 bases from V and 4 bases from J, leaving 12 bases between. CDR3 nucleotides: TGTGCCAGCAGTGAAAATAGGGGGGGGAATCAGCCCCAGCATTTT. Translating it yields CASSENRGGNQPQHF.

The chain joins TRBV7-8 to TRBJ1-2; TRBD1 is a possible D gene (5 bases). There are 13 residues in the CDR3. Germline V gene lookup returns CDR1 SGHVS and CDR2 FQNEAQ. Trimming pared 2 bases from V and 8 bases from J, leaving 12 bases between. This CDR3 reads CASSLRGAQGYTF. The DNA of the CDR3 is TGTGCCAGCAGCTTACGCGGGGCGCAGGGCTACACCTTC.

The CDR3 DNA is TGTGCCAGCAGCTCAAGACAGGGGATATACAATGAGCAGTTCTTC. This gives the protein CASSSRQGIYNEQFF. The J gene is TRBJ2-1, the V gene TRBV7-9, with TRBD1 matching 8 bases. This CDR3 comprises 15 residues. Trimming removed 4 bases from V and 4 bases from J; junction bases left unmatched: 6. Germline V gene sequence: CDR1 SEHNR, CDR2 FQNEAQ (reference sequence).

The chain links TRBV6-1 to TRBJ1-1; D call uncertain. Trimming stripped 6 bases from V and 1 base from J, with 6 bases between. CDR3 length equals 12 residues. Germline CDR1 and CDR2: MNHNS and SASEGT. CDR3 sequence reads: CASRRQNTEAFF. DNA for the CDR3: TGTGCCAGCAGACGACAGAACACTGAAGCTTTCTTT.

The chain uses TRBV9 and TRBJ2-7; 14 positions agree with TRBD2. CDR3 size: 17 residues. With V trimmed by 3 bases and J by 8 bases, 13 bases remained unmatched. CDR1 SGDLS and CDR2 YYNGEE come from the germline V gene. The CDR3 DNA reads TGTGCCAGCAGCGACGGGACTAGCGGGGGCTTCGAAGCTAAGCAGTACTTC. It specifies CASSDGTSGGFEAKQYF.

The rearrangement joins TRBV27 to TRBJ2-1; D gene ambiguous. The CDR3 length is 13 residues. CDR1 MNHEY and CDR2 SMNVEV come from the germline V gene (reference sequence). Deletions cut 5 bases from V and 8 bases from J, with 13 bases between. The DNA of the CDR3 is TGTGCCAGCAGTAACCCCCTACGTGATGAGCAGTTCTTC. Translating it yields CASSNPLRDEQFF.

V and J are TRBV27 and TRBJ2-7; 9 nucleotides line up with TRBD1. The CDR3 consists of 15 residues. Germline CDR1 MNHEY, CDR2 SMNVEV (reference sequence). V lost 2 bases to trimming and J lost 5 bases; unmatched junction nucleotides: 7. The CDR3 region is CASSLGTGKVNEQYF. CDR3 DNA sequence: TGTGCCAGCAGTTTAGGGACAGGGAAAGTAAACGAGCAGTACTTC.

The chain uses TRBV5-1 and TRBJ2-2; the D gene is possibly TRBD1 (6 bases). CDR3 size: 15 residues. V dropped 4 bases and J dropped 0 bases, with 10 bases sitting between them. Germline loops: CDR1 SGHRS, CDR2 YFSETQ. The CDR3 bases are TGCGCCAGCAGCCCTGGGACACCGAACACCGGGGAGCTGTTTTTT. It codes for CASSPGTPNTGELFF.

This clone was recorded a few times. The genes are TRBV10-1 and TRBJ2-3; TRBD2 matches at 8 bases. V lost 10 bases, J lost 4 bases, and 7 bases stayed unmatched. The CDR3 totals 13 residues. From germline, CDR1 is WNHNN and CDR2 SYGVQD (reference sequence). CDR3 nucleotides: TGCGCCAACGAAGCGGGAGAGGCAGATACGCAGTATTTT. It encodes CANEAGEADTQYF.

The V gene is TRBV30, the J gene TRBJ1-4; 10 nucleotides align to TRBD1. This CDR3 is built from 15 residues. CDR1 and CDR2 from the germline V gene are GTSNPN and SVGIG (reference sequence). The ends lost 5 bases at V and 7 bases at J; junction bases unmatched: 10. This CDR3 is CAWDATGGSGEKLFF. The DNA for the CDR3 is TGTGCCTGGGATGCGACAGGGGGCTCAGGTGAAAAACTGTTTTTT.

The gene calls are TRBV28 and TRBJ1-5; TRBD1 is a possible D gene (5 bases). This CDR3 contains 13 residues. CDR1 and CDR2 (germline): MDHEN, SYDVKM. V dropped 7 bases and J dropped 3 bases, with 10 bases sitting between them. CDR3 protein: CASKGQINQPQHF. The CDR3 DNA reads as TGTGCCAGCAAGGGGCAGATCAATCAGCCCCAGCATTTT.

The genes are TRBV18 and TRBJ2-5, with 7 bases that match TRBD2. This CDR3 spans 16 amino acids. Germline V gene data show CDR1 as KGHSH and CDR2 as LQKENI. Trimming at V came to 2 bases and at J to 1 base, leaving 7 bases not matched to a gene. In DNA form, the CDR3 reads TGTGCCAGCTCACCAAGGAGCAGCGGGACCCAAGAGACCCAGTACTTC. Translated: CASSPRSSGTQETQYF.

The V and J genes are TRBV4-1 and TRBJ1-1, with D possibly matching TRBD1 (6 bases). V was trimmed by 1 base and J by 6 bases, leaving 18 bases between them. The CDR3 has 16 residues. CDR1 is MGHRA, CDR2 YSYEKL, per germline. In DNA, the CDR3 is TGCGCCAGCAGCCAAGTAATGTACAGGGTATCGCCTGAAGCTTTCTTT. Translating it yields CASSQVMYRVSPEAFF.